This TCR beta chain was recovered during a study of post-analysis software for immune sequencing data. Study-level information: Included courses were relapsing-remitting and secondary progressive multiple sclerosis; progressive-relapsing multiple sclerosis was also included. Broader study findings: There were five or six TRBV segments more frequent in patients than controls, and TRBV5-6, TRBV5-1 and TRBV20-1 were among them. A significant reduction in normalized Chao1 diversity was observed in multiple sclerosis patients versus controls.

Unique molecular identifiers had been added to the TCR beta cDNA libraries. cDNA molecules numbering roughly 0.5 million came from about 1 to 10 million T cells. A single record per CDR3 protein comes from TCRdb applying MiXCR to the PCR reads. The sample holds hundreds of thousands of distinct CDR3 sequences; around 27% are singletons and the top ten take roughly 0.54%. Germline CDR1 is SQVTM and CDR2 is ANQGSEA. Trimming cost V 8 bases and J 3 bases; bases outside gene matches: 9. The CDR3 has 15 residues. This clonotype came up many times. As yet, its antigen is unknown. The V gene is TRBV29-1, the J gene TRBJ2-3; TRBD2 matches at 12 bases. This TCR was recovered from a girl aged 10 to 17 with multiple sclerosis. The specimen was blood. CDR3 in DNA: TGCAGCCCCCAAGGACTAGCGGGGAAGACAGATACGCAGTATTTT. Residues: CSPQGLAGKTDTQYF.